The 25 T cell receptor beta chains in this list originate from one sample, sequenced in a study of blood T cells in healthy people across ages (dated by TCRdb to the mid-2010s). Library construction relied on 5' RACE. The instrument was an Illumina HiSeq 2500. The second PCR ran for about 6 to 12 cycles and used a J-beta primer mix along with a sample-barcoded 5' primer. TCRdb took the public reads, trimmed them with fastp at Q25, ran MiXCR for clone calling and kept in-frame beta chains. When rows share a CDR3 protein, they turn into one entry using the most common DNA and genes. In all, the sample holds around 990,000 distinct CDR3 sequences, and roughly two fifths of those were seen once. Clones ranked in the top ten supply around 14% of the sample. The material sequenced was blood. The receptors come from a man aged 18 to 30 in good health.

This clonotype came up many times. The chain carries TRBV20-1 and TRBJ2-1; a possible D gene is TRBD2 (6 bases). The ends were cut back, 7 bases at V and 7 bases at J, with 20 bases in the middle. This CDR3 contains 14 residues. Germline V gene sequence: CDR1 DFQATT, CDR2 SNEGSKA (reference sequence). The CDR3 DNA follows: TGCAGTGTCCGTGGGGGGACCTTAGGGAATGAGCAGTTCTTC. Amino acids: CSVRGGTLGNEQFF.

The rearrangement uses TRBV7-3 and TRBJ2-3; the D is unclear. The germline gives CDR1 SGHTA, CDR2 FQGTGA. With 0 bases removed from V and 4 bases from J, the gap between germline ends came to 11 bases. The CDR3 loop spans 15 amino acids. For the CDR3, the DNA is TGTGCCAGCAGCTTAACTTTAACAATCCCAGATACGCAGTATTTT. Its translation is CASSLTLTIPDTQYF.

The V and J genes are TRBV21-1 and TRBJ1-6; the tabulated D call, TRBD1, remains unverified against the DNA. TRBV21-1 is flagged as a pseudogene. This CDR3 contains 16 residues. CDR3 in amino acids: CASSLTGAPGGTPLHF. The CDR3 nucleotides read TGTGCCAGCAGCCTCACAGGGGCGCCGGGTGGAACACCCCTCCACTTT.

In this sample, this clonotype turned up a few times. The chain joins TRBV18 to TRBJ1-4, with unresolved D. This CDR3 contains 13 residues. Trimming took 5 bases from V and 6 from J, leaving 10 bases between them. Germline-derived CDR1 and CDR2 are KGHSH and LQKENI. This CDR3 reads CASSTGPHEKLFF. The DNA of the CDR3 is TGTGCCAGCTCAACCGGGCCCCATGAAAAACTGTTTTTT.

The chain combines TRBV12-3 or TRBV12-4 with TRBJ2-5; either TRBD1 or TRBD2 may supply D (5 bases each). The CDR3 runs 14 residues. The germline V and J ends were trimmed by 6 bases and 2 bases, with 13 bases remaining between them. The CDR3 loop reads CASRPQGEQETQYF. The CDR3 nucleotides are TGTGCCAGCAGGCCTCAGGGAGAACAAGAGACCCAGTACTTC.

This clonotype showed up many times. This chain links TRBV28 with TRBJ2-1; no firm D call. Germline V CDR1 and CDR2: MDHEN, SYDVKM. V lost 4 bases to trimming and J lost 2 bases, with 15 bases between them. This CDR3 comprises 16 residues. The CDR3 bases are TGTGCCAGCAGTTCGTGGGGAACACGCACCTACAATGAGCAGTTCTTC. It is translated as CASSSWGTRTYNEQFF. Looking up the rest from reference TRBV28 and TRBJ2-1 gives the full variable domain: DVKVTQSSRYLVKRTGEKVFLECVQDMDHENMFWYRQDPGLGLRLIYFSYDVKMKEKGDIPEGYSVSREKKERFSLILESASTNQTSMYLCASSSWGTRTYNEQFFGPGTRLTVL.

This sequence joins TRBV7-3 and TRBJ1-2; D is ambiguous. Germline V gene lookup returns CDR1 SGHTA and CDR2 FQGTGA. CDR3 size: 14 residues. Trimming cost V 5 bases and J 4 bases, with 14 bases left between them. This CDR3 reads CASSPGNTLYGYTF. In DNA, the CDR3 is TGTGCCAGCAGCCCAGGCAATACTCTCTATGGCTACACCTTC.

In DNA form, the CDR3 reads TGTGCCAGCGGGGCCGGAGGGGAGCCCAATGAGCAGTTCTTC. Amino acids: CASGAGGEPNEQFF. The rearrangement uses TRBV6-6 and TRBJ2-1; perhaps TRBD2 as D (6 bases). Trimming stripped 8 bases from V and 6 bases from J, with 17 bases between. Germline V gene lookup returns CDR1 MNHNY and CDR2 SVGAGI (reference sequence). There are 14 residues in the CDR3.

This clonotype turned up a few times. The chain uses TRBV20-1 and TRBJ1-2; D possibly corresponds to TRBD1 (5 bases). Germline CDR1 DFQATT, CDR2 SNEGSKA (reference sequence). This CDR3 region has 15 residues. V was pared by 4 bases and J by 5 bases, with 20 bases between. CDR3 amino acids: CSATLRGDGGYGYTF. In DNA, the CDR3 is TGCAGTGCTACCCTGCGTGGGGATGGGGGTTATGGCTACACCTTC.

This clonotype has a handful of counts. The DNA for the CDR3 is TGTGCCAGCAGCCCACCGGGGGGACAGAACACTGAAGCTTTCTTT. Translation gives CASSPPGGQNTEAFF. This chain connects TRBV7-9 to TRBJ1-1; D possibly corresponds to TRBD1 (6 bases). The length of the CDR3 is 15 residues. Trimming cost V 5 bases and J 1 base, with 14 bases left between them. Germline values: CDR1 SEHNR, CDR2 FQNEAQ (reference sequence). Combining the CDR3 with reference TRBV7-9 and TRBJ1-1 gives the whole variable domain DTGVSQNPRHKITKRGQNVTFRCDPISEHNRLYWYRQTLGQGPEFLTYFQNEAQLEKSRLLSDRFSAERPKGSFSTLEIQRTEQGDSAMYLCASSPPGGQNTEAFFGQGTRLTVV.

V is TRBV20-1 and J is TRBJ2-7, with a weak D call TRBD1 (6 bases). The V and J ends lost 0 bases and 2 bases respectively, with 8 bases between them. The CDR3 runs to 13 residues. Germline-derived CDR1 and CDR2 are DFQATT and SNEGSKA (reference sequence). The CDR3 DNA is TGCAGTGCTAGAGACGGACAGCCCTACGAGCAGTACTTC. This translates into CSARDGQPYEQYF.

The chain links TRBV2 to TRBJ2-1, with D possibly being TRBD2 (7 bases). The germline V gene encodes CDR1 SNHLY and CDR2 FYNNEI. Deletions cut 6 bases from V and 5 bases from J, with 17 bases between. This CDR3 spans 15 amino acids. In nucleotides, the CDR3 is TGTGCCAGCAGCCAGGAGGGGGGGATTAACAATGAGCAGTTCTTC. Protein: CASSQEGGINNEQFF.

The gene calls are TRBV12-3 or TRBV12-4 and TRBJ1-4; D possibly corresponds to TRBD1 (5 bases). V gave up 6 bases and J gave up 8 bases, with 22 bases separating them. The length of the CDR3 is 16 residues. CDR3 residues: CASRGRDGDSGEKLFF. CDR3 nucleotide sequence: TGTGCCAGCAGGGGGCGGGACGGAGATTCCGGGGAAAAACTGTTTTTT.

This clonotype occurred a few times. DNA for the CDR3: TGTGCCAGCAGCCTTAACGGCGGGGAATCTGGAAACACCATATATTTT. It encodes CASSLNGGESGNTIYF. This sequence joins TRBV7-2 and TRBJ1-3; no reliable D call. Germline CDR1 SGHTA, CDR2 FQGNSA. V lost 5 bases and J lost 1, with 15 bases in between. CDR3 length equals 16 residues. Based on the CDR3 plus reference TRBV7-2 and TRBJ1-3, the full variable domain is GAGVSQSPSNKVTEKGKDVELRCDPISGHTALYWYRQSLGQGLEFLIYFQGNSAPDKSGLPSDRFSAERTGGSVSTLTIQRTQQEDSAVYLCASSLNGGESGNTIYFGEGSWLTVV.

The chain uses TRBV9 and TRBJ2-5, with 9 bases identical to TRBD1. CDR3 length: 15 amino acids. The germline V gene encodes CDR1 SGDLS and CDR2 YYNGEE. Unmatched junction bases numbered 15, after V lost 4 bases and J lost 11 bases. CDR3 in DNA: TGTGCCAGCAGCTCCGGGACAGGGTTTAGGGATGAGCAGTACTTC. Protein sequence: CASSSGTGFRDEQYF.

This chain joins TRBV12-5 and TRBJ2-7, with D possibly matching TRBD2 (5 bases). The last part of the DNA fits TRBJ2-5 better; the J call may be wrong. From germline, CDR1 is LGHNT and CDR2 FRNRAP. The CDR3 spans 13 residues. This CDR3 is CASGFSVRETQYF. In DNA form, the CDR3 reads TGTGCTAGTGGTTTTAGCGTGAGGGAGACCCAGTACTTC.

The chain combines TRBV11-2 with TRBJ2-1, with unresolved D. In germline, CDR1 is SGHAT, CDR2 FQNNGV. V was clipped by 2 bases and J by 3 bases, with 14 bases between them. This CDR3 has 16 amino acids. CDR3 bases: TGTGCCAGCAGCTTAACGTCGTCCCATAACTACAATGAGCAGTTCTTC. Translated: CASSLTSSHNYNEQFF.

The chain combines TRBV5-1 with TRBJ1-3; D is unresolved. V was cut by 2 bases and J by 3 bases, with 15 bases left in between. From germline, CDR1 is SGHRS and CDR2 YFSETQ. The CDR3 spans 16 residues. CDR3 residues: CASSFEKNVHGNTIYF. The CDR3 region has the DNA TGCGCCAGCAGCTTCGAAAAGAACGTCCATGGAAACACCATATATTTT.

This clonotype appeared many times. This chain uses TRBV29-1 with TRBJ1-2, with 9 bases aligning to TRBD1. The germline gives CDR1 SQVTM, CDR2 ANQGSEA. Trimming cost V 7 bases and J 0 bases; bases outside gene matches: 9. The CDR3 has 15 amino acids. The CDR3 bases are TGCAGCGCCCTCGCCGGGACAGGGCCTAACTATGGCTACACCTTC. It encodes CSALAGTGPNYGYTF.

The J gene is TRBJ2-2, the V gene TRBV4-1; 10 nucleotides match TRBD1. The CDR3 is made up of 16 amino acids. The V segment lost 4 bases and the J segment 4 bases; nucleotides outside the gene matches: 6. Germline values: CDR1 MGHRA, CDR2 YSYEKL. The CDR3 nucleotides read TGCGCCAGCAGCCGAGGACAGGGGGAGGCCACCGGGGAGCTGTTTTTT. This sequence encodes CASSRGQGEATGELFF.

J is TRBJ1-5 and V is TRBV21-1. TRBV21-1 is a known pseudogene. CDR3 length: 15 residues. CDR3: CASSNGRNSNQPQHF. The CDR3 bases are TGTGCCAGCAGCAACGGACGGAATAGCAATCAGCCCCAGCATTTT.

V and J are TRBV12-5 and TRBJ2-5; no reliable D call. With the DNA end fitting TRBJ2-7 better, the J assignment may be wrong. Germline loops: CDR1 LGHNT, CDR2 FRNRAP. The length of the CDR3 is 15 residues. Here the CDR3 reads CASGTTSAVPYEQYF. The CDR3 coding sequence is TGTGCTAGTGGTACGACCTCGGCCGTCCCTTACGAGCAGTACTTC.

This chain uses TRBV27 with TRBJ1-4; D not certain. Trimming took 3 bases from V and 8 from J, leaving 10 bases between them. The V gene's germline CDR1 is MNHEY and CDR2 SMNVEV (reference sequence). This CDR3 is 13 amino acids long. CDR3 sequence: CASSFGPWEKLFF. DNA for the CDR3: TGTGCCAGCAGTTTTGGTCCGTGGGAAAAACTGTTTTTT.

In this sample, this clonotype turned up a few times. The rearrangement uses TRBV24-1 and TRBJ1-5; the D gene is possibly TRBD1 (5 bases). Germline V gives CDR1 KGHDR, CDR2 SFDVKD. This CDR3 contains 13 residues. Deletions cut 0 bases from V and 7 bases from J, with 6 bases between. The CDR3 protein is CATSDLQGQPQHF. The DNA of the CDR3 is TGTGCCACCAGTGATTTGCAGGGCCAGCCCCAGCATTTT.

J is TRBJ2-5 and V is TRBV6-6, with D tentatively TRBD2 (6 bases). CDR3 length: 15 residues. Trimming removed 0 bases from V and 4 bases from J, with 12 bases in between. Per the germline V gene, CDR1 is MNHNY and CDR2 is SVGAGI (reference sequence). The CDR3 loop reads CASSYSGGGRETQYF. CDR3 DNA: TGTGCCAGCAGTTACTCGGGAGGAGGGAGAGAGACCCAGTACTTC.